The 20 T cell receptor beta chains below were found in one sample sequenced in a study of cytomegalovirus exposure and HLA in healthy donors. The assay was immunoSEQ multiplex PCR, and TCRdb's table has in-frame clones only and misses some. The sample lists 100,000 to 150,000 clones; around nine tenths were seen once. Material for sequencing was PBMCs. The source is a man aged 25-45 years in good health and CMV-seronegative.

The V call is TRBV28, the J call TRBJ2-1; weak D call: TRBD1 (6 bases). The germline CDR1 and CDR2 sequences are MDHEN and SYDVKM. The CDR3 is 15 residues long. V was shortened by 7 bases and J by 4 bases, with 17 bases between the two germline ends. In nucleotides, the CDR3 is TGTGCCAGCACAATCGGGCAGGGGAATTACAATGAGCAGTTCTTC. Translating gives CASTIGQGNYNEQFF. The variable domain in full, with the rest retrieved from reference TRBV28 and TRBJ2-1, is DVKVTQSSRYLVKRTGEKVFLECVQDMDHENMFWYRQDPGLGLRLIYFSYDVKMKEKGDIPEGYSVSREKKERFSLILESASTNQTSMYLCASTIGQGNYNEQFFGPGTRLTVL.

The V gene is TRBV10-3, the J gene TRBJ1-1; D gene uncertain. This CDR3 is 13 amino acids long. Trimming left V 6 bases short and J 0 bases short, with 8 bases between. The V gene's germline CDR1 is ENHRY and CDR2 SYGVKD. The CDR3 spells CAIRRDLNTEAFF. CDR3 bases: TGTGCCATCAGGCGGGATTTGAACACTGAAGCTTTCTTT.

In this sample, this clone turned up once. The J gene is TRBJ2-7, the V gene TRBV4-1; D might be TRBD1 (6 bases). V was trimmed by 1 base and J by 1 base, leaving 14 bases between them. Germline values: CDR1 MGHRA, CDR2 YSYEKL. There are 16 residues in the CDR3. Here the CDR3 reads CASSQGIGGQSYEQYF. The CDR3 coding sequence is TGCGCCAGCAGCCAAGGGATCGGAGGACAGTCCTACGAGCAGTACTTC.

This clone has only one observation. The rearrangement joins TRBV6-5 to TRBJ2-5, with 7 bases fitting TRBD1. V was pared by 2 bases and J by 7 bases, with 4 bases of the junction left unmatched. Germline values: CDR1 MNHEY, CDR2 SVGAGI. This CDR3 is built from 13 residues. CDR3 bases: TGTGCCAGCAGTTACGCGGCAGGGGGGACCCAGTACTTC. Amino acid sequence: CASSYAAGGTQYF.

The J gene is TRBJ1-4, the V gene TRBV27, with 7 bases matching TRBD1. V lost 5 bases and J lost 4; bases outside the gene matches: 10. CDR1 and CDR2 from the germline V gene are MNHEY and SMNVEV (reference sequence). The CDR3 spans 16 residues. The CDR3 spells CASSQGTVGGNEKLFF. The CDR3 DNA follows: TGTGCCAGCAGTCAGGGGACAGTGGGGGGTAATGAAAAACTGTTTTTT.

The V gene is TRBV10-3, the J gene TRBJ1-1; no definite D call. There are 14 residues in the CDR3. Germline V gene lookup returns CDR1 ENHRY and CDR2 SYGVKD. Trimming shortened V by 3 bases and J by 1 base, and 9 bases separated the two germline ends. CDR3 in amino acids: CAISDWGANTEAFF. CDR3 DNA: TGTGCCATCAGTGATTGGGGAGCGAACACTGAAGCTTTCTTT.

V usage is TRBV11-2 and J usage is TRBJ1-1; D call uncertain. This CDR3 is 13 amino acids long. Germline CDR1 reads SGHAT; CDR2 reads FQNNGV. V dropped 2 bases and J dropped 4 bases, with 8 bases sitting between them. The CDR3 sequence: CASSLLEGTEAFF. In nucleotides, the CDR3 is TGTGCCAGCAGCTTATTGGAGGGCACTGAAGCTTTCTTT.

This chain links TRBV6-1 with TRBJ1-4; D gene unclear. The CDR3 covers 16 residues. The V end was cut by 0 bases, the J end by 2 bases, with 10 bases between. CDR1 and CDR2 (germline): MNHNS, SASEGT. For the CDR3, the DNA is TGTGCCAGCAGTGAAGCCCCGCTCAGGACTAATGAAAAACTGTTTTTT. Amino acids: CASSEAPLRTNEKLFF.

The chain carries TRBV2 and TRBJ1-2, with D possibly being TRBD1 (5 bases). The V gene lost 3 bases and the J gene lost 5 bases, with 19 bases spanning the gap. The CDR3 spans 16 residues. Germline assignment: CDR1 SNHLY and CDR2 FYNNEI. The CDR3 spells CASSESDPGLGYGYTF. CDR3 in DNA: TGTGCCAGCAGTGAGTCCGACCCAGGGTTGGGATATGGCTACACCTTC. The variable domain in full, with the rest retrieved from reference TRBV2 and TRBJ1-2, is EPEVTQTPSHQVTQMGQEVILRCVPISNHLYFYWYRQILGQKVEFLVSFYNNEISEKSEIFDDQFSVERPDGSNFTLKIRSTKLEDSAMYFCASSESDPGLGYGYTFGSGTRLTVV.

V usage is TRBV6-1 and J usage is TRBJ2-7; a possible D gene is TRBD1 (6 bases). The CDR3 consists of 13 residues. The germline V and J ends were trimmed by 6 bases and 3 bases, with 12 bases remaining between them. Germline loops: CDR1 MNHNS, CDR2 SASEGT. CDR3 DNA sequence: TGTGCCAGCAGCCTTGGACAGAACTACGAGCAGTACTTC. Translation gives CASSLGQNYEQYF.

The rearrangement joins TRBV7-9 to TRBJ1-5, with D perhaps TRBD1 (6 bases). From germline, CDR1 is SEHNR and CDR2 FQNEAQ (reference sequence). The CDR3 has 16 amino acids. The germline V and J ends were trimmed by 4 bases and 3 bases, with 16 bases remaining between them. The CDR3, as DNA: TGTGCCAGCAGCTCCTATGCAGGGGACAACAATCAGCCCCAGCATTTT. It is translated as CASSSYAGDNNQPQHF.

The chain recombines TRBV2 with TRBJ1-3; 7 nucleotides agree with TRBD1. Germline V gives CDR1 SNHLY, CDR2 FYNNEI. The CDR3 is 14 residues long. J gave up 4 bases and V 6 bases, and 6 bases lay outside the gene matches. The CDR3 nucleotides are TGTGCCAGCAGGAGACAGGGCGGGGGAAACACCATATATTTT. Translating gives CASRRQGGGNTIYF.

This clone came up a few times. The J gene is TRBJ1-5, the V gene TRBV19; a weak D match, TRBD1 (5 bases). Looked up from germline, CDR1 is LNHDA and CDR2 is SQIVND (reference sequence). V lost 5 bases and J 7 bases, leaving 9 bases between the germline ends. The CDR3 totals 12 residues. In DNA form, the CDR3 reads TGTGCCAGTAGTGCAGGGAGGCAGCCCCAGCATTTT. It yields the protein CASSAGRQPQHF.

The J gene is TRBJ1-1, the V gene TRBV7-8; 10 bases are shared with TRBD1. CDR1 SGHVS and CDR2 FQNEAQ come from the germline V gene. This CDR3 has 17 amino acids. V gave up 1 base and J gave up 4 bases; unmatched junction bases: 9. The CDR3 DNA sequence: TGTGCCAGCAGCTTAGTCTTCGGGACAGGGGCCCTCACTGAAGCTTTCTTT. Its protein is CASSLVFGTGALTEAFF.

This chain connects TRBV11-2 to TRBJ1-1; TRBD1 matches at 9 bases. The CDR3 has 14 residues. The junction had 4 bases not matched to a gene; V was cut back by 4 bases and J by 4 bases. CDR1 and CDR2 from the germline V gene are SGHAT and FQNNGV. CDR3 bases: TGTGCCAGCAGCTCCAACAGGGGGCGCACTGAAGCTTTCTTT. Amino acids: CASSSNRGRTEAFF.

V gene TRBV6-5 combines with J gene TRBJ2-1; no firm D call. V dropped 5 bases and J dropped 3 bases, with 8 bases sitting between them. The CDR3 totals 13 residues. Germline V CDR1 and CDR2: MNHEY, SVGAGI. The CDR3 reads CASSPLIYNEQFF. The CDR3 DNA is TGTGCCAGCAGTCCCCTAATCTACAATGAGCAGTTCTTC.

J is TRBJ1-2 and V is TRBV2; TRBD1 matches 10 bases. The CDR3 covers 16 residues. V dropped 7 bases and J dropped 6; count of bases not matched to a gene: 14. Germline CDR1 SNHLY, CDR2 FYNNEI. The CDR3 DNA is TGTGCCAGCACTGCCGGGACAGGGGCCATATTTCATGGCTACACCTTC. It translates to CASTAGTGAIFHGYTF.

The chain links TRBV15 to TRBJ2-2; D remains ambiguous. V was shortened by 1 base and J by 4 bases, with 4 bases between the two germline ends. The CDR3 runs to 13 residues. Germline V lookup: CDR1 LNHNV, CDR2 YYDKDF (reference sequence). The CDR3 reads CATSRVSTGELFF. The CDR3 DNA is TGTGCCACCAGCAGAGTTAGCACCGGGGAGCTGTTTTTT. Using reference TRBV15 and TRBJ2-2 for the parts outside the CDR3, the full variable domain is DAMVIQNPRYQVTQFGKPVTLSCSQTLNHNVMYWYQQKSSQAPKLLFHYYDKDFNNEADTPDNFQSRRPNTSFCFLDIRSPGLGDTAMYLCATSRVSTGELFFGEGSRLTVL.

This clone was observed a few times. V is TRBV7-9 and J is TRBJ1-2; D is uncertain. In germline, CDR1 is SEHNR, CDR2 FQNEAQ (reference sequence). The CDR3 loop spans 13 amino acids. V shed 8 bases and J shed 2 bases, with 12 bases lying between them. For the CDR3, the DNA is TGTGCCAGCGGCAACGGGTCGAACTATGGCTACACCTTC. Translating it yields CASGNGSNYGYTF.

This rearrangement joins TRBV9 to TRBJ1-2; weak D call: TRBD1 (5 bases). This CDR3 region has 14 residues. The germline V gene encodes CDR1 SGDLS and CDR2 YYNGEE. V shed 0 bases and J shed 3 bases, with 9 bases lying between them. CDR3 DNA sequence: TGTGCCAGCAGCGTAGTAGGCAGGGACTATGGCTACACCTTC. The encoded protein is CASSVVGRDYGYTF. The whole variable domain, filled in from reference TRBV9 and TRBJ1-2, reads DSGVTQTPKHLITATGQRVTLRCSPRSGDLSVYWYQQSLDQGLQFLIQYYNGEERAKGNILERFSAQQFPDLHSELNLSSLELGDSALYFCASSVVGRDYGYTFGSGTRLTVV.